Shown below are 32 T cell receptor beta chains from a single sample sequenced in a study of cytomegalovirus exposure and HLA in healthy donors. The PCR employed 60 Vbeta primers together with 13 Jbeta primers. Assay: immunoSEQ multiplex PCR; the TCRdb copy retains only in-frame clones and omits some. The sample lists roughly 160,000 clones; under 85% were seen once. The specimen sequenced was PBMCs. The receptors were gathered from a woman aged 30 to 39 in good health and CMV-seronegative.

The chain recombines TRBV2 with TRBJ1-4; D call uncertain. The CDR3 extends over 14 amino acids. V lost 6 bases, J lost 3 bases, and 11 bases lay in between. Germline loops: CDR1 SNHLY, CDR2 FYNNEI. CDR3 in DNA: TGTGCCAGCAGCCGAGACGGGGCTAATGAAAAACTGTTTTTT. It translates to CASSRDGANEKLFF.

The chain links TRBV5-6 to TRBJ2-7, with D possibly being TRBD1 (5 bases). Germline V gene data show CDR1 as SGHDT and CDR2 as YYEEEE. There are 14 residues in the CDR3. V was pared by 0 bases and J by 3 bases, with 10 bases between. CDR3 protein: CASSLDGAHYEQYF. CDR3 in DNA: TGTGCCAGCAGCTTGGATGGGGCCCACTACGAGCAGTACTTC.

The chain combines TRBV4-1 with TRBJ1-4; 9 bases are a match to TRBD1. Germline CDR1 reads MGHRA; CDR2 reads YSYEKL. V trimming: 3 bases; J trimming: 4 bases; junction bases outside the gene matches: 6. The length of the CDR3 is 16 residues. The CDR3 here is CASSHLRDRVNEKLFF. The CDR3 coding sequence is TGCGCCAGCAGCCATCTCCGGGACAGGGTTAATGAAAAACTGTTTTTT.

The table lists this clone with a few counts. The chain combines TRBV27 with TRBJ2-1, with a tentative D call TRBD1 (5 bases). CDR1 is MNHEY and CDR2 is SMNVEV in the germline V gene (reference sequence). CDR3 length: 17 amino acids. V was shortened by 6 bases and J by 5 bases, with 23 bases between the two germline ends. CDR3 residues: CASSPWRPKGIDNEQFF. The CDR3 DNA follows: TGTGCCAGCAGCCCCTGGCGACCGAAGGGGATCGACAATGAGCAGTTCTTC.

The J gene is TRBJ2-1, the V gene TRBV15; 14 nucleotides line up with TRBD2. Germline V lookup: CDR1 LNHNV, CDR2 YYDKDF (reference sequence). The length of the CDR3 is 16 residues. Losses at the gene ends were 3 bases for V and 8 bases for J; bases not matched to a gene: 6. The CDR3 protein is CATSRGTSGSIDEQFF. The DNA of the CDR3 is TGTGCCACCAGCAGGGGGACTAGCGGGAGTATTGATGAGCAGTTCTTC.

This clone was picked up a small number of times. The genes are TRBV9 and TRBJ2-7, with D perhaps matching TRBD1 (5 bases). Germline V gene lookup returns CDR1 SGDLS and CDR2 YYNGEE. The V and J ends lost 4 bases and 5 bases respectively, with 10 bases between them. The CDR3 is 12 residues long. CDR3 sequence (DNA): TGTGCCAGCAGCCCTCAGGGAAACGAGCAGTACTTC. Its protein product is CASSPQGNEQYF.

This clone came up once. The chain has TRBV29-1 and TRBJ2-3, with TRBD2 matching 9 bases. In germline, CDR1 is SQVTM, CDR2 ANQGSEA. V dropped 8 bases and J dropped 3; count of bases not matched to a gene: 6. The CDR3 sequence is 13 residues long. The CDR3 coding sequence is TGCAGCTCGGAGCGGGGGGCGACAGATACGCAGTATTTT. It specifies CSSERGATDTQYF.

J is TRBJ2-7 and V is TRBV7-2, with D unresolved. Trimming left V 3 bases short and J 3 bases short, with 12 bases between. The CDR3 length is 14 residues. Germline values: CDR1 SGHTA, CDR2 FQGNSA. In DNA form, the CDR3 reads TGTGCCAGCAGCTTTTCGCCCACCTACTACGAGCAGTACTTC. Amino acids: CASSFSPTYYEQYF.

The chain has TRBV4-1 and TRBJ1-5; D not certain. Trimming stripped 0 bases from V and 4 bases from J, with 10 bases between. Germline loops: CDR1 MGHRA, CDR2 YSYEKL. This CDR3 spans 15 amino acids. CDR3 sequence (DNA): TGCGCCAGCAGCCAAGATTGGGGAGCTAATCAGCCCCAGCATTTT. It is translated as CASSQDWGANQPQHF.

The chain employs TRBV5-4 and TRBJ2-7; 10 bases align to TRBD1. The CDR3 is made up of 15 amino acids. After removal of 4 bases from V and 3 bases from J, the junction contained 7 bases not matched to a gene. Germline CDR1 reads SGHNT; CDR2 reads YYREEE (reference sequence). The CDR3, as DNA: TGTGCCAGCAGCCCACCGGGACAGGGGTACTACGAGCAGTACTTC. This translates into CASSPPGQGYYEQYF.

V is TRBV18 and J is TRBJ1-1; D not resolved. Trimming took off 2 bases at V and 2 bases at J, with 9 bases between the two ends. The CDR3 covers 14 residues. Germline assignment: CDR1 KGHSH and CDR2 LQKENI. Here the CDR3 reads CASSPTQPNTEAFF. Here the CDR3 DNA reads TGTGCCAGCTCACCAACACAGCCTAACACTGAAGCTTTCTTT.

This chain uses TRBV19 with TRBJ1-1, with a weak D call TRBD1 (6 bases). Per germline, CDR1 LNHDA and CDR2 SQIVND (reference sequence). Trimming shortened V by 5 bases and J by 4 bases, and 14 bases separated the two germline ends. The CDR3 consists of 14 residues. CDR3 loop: CASSLTGRGTEAFF. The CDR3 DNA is TGTGCCAGTAGTTTGACAGGCAGGGGCACTGAAGCTTTCTTT.

The CDR3 loop is CASSLFGEASYNEQFF. The CDR3 coding sequence is TGTGCCAGCAGCTTATTTGGGGAGGCCTCCTACAATGAGCAGTTCTTC. The chain combines TRBV7-2 with TRBJ2-1; a weak D match, TRBD2 (6 bases). The germline gives CDR1 SGHTA, CDR2 FQGNSA. The V end was cut by 2 bases, the J end by 0 bases, with 11 bases between. This CDR3 is 16 amino acids long. The variable domain in full, completed from reference TRBV7-2 and TRBJ2-1, reads GAGVSQSPSNKVTEKGKDVELRCDPISGHTALYWYRQSLGQGLEFLIYFQGNSAPDKSGLPSDRFSAERTGGSVSTLTIQRTQQEDSAVYLCASSLFGEASYNEQFFGPGTRLTVL.

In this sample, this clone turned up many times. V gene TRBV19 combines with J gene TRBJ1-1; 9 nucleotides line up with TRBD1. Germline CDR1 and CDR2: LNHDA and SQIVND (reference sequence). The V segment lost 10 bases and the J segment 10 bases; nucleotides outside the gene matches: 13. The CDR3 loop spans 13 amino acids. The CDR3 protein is CATQWDDRGGAFF. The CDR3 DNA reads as TGTGCCACCCAATGGGATGACAGGGGGGGAGCTTTCTTT. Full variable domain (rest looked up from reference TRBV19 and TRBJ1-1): DGGITQSPKYLFRKEGQNVTLSCEQNLNHDAMYWYRQDPGQGLRLIYYSQIVNDFQKGDIAEGYSVSREKKESFPLTVTSAQKNPTAFYLCATQWDDRGGAFFGQGTRLTVV.

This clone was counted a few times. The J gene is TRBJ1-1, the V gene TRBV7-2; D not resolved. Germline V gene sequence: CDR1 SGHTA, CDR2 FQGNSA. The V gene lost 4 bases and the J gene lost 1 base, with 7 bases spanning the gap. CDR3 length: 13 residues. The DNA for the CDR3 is TGTGCCAGCAGCTCACAGCCGAACACTGAAGCTTTCTTT. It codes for CASSSQPNTEAFF.

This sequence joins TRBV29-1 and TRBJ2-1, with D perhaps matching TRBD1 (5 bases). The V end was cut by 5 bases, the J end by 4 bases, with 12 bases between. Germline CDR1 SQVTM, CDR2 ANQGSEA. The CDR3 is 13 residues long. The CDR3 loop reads CSVSQGSYNEQFF. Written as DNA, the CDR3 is TGCAGCGTTTCTCAGGGATCGTACAATGAGCAGTTCTTC.

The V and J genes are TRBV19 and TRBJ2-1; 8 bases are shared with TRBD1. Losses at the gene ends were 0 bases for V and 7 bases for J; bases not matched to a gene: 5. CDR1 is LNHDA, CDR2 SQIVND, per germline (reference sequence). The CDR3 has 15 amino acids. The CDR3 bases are TGTGCCAGTAGTATAGAGGACAGGGTGGGGAATGAGCAGTTCTTC. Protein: CASSIEDRVGNEQFF. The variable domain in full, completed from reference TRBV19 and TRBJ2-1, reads DGGITQSPKYLFRKEGQNVTLSCEQNLNHDAMYWYRQDPGQGLRLIYYSQIVNDFQKGDIAEGYSVSREKKESFPLTVTSAQKNPTAFYLCASSIEDRVGNEQFFGPGTRLTVL.

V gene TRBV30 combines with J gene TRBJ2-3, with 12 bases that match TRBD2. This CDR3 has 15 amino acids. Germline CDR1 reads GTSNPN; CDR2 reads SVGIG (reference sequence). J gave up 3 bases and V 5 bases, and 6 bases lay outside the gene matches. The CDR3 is CAWAQLAGGTDTQYF. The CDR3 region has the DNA TGTGCCTGGGCTCAACTAGCGGGAGGTACAGATACGCAGTATTTT.

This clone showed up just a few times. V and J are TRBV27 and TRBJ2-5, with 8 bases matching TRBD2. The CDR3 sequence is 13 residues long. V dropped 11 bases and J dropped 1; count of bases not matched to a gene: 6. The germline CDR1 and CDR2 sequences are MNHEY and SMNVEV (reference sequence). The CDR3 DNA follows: TGTGCCGCGGGGGGTCGGGCCCAAGAGACCCAGTACTTC. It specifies CAAGGRAQETQYF.

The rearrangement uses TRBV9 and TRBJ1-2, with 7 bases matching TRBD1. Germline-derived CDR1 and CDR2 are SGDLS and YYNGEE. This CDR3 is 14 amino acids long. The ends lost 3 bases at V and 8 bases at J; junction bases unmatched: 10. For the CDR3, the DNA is TGTGCCAGCAGCGCCACACAGGGGCGGTTAGGCTACACCTTC. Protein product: CASSATQGRLGYTF.

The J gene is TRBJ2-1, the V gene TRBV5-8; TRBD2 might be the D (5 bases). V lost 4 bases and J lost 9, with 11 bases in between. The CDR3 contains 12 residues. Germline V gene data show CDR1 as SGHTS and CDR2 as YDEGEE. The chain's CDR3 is CASSLTGFEQFF. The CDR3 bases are TGTGCCAGCAGCCTGACGGGGTTTGAGCAGTTCTTC.

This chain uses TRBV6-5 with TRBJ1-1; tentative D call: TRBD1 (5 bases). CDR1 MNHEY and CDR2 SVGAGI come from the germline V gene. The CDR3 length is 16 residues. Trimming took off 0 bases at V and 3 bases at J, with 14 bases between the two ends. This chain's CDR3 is CASSYSMGEGYTEAFF. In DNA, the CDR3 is TGTGCCAGCAGTTACTCGATGGGGGAGGGGTACACTGAAGCTTTCTTT.

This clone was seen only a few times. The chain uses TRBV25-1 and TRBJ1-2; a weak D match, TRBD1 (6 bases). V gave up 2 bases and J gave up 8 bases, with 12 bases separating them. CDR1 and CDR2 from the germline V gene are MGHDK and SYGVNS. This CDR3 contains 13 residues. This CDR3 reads CASSETTGRGYTF. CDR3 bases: TGTGCCAGCAGTGAAACAACAGGGCGAGGCTACACCTTC.

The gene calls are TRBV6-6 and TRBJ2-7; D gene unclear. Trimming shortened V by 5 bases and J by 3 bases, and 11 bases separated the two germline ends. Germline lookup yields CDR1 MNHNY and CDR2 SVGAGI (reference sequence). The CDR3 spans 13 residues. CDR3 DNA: TGTGCCAGCAGTCCTTCTAGGAGCTACGAGCAGTACTTC. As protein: CASSPSRSYEQYF.

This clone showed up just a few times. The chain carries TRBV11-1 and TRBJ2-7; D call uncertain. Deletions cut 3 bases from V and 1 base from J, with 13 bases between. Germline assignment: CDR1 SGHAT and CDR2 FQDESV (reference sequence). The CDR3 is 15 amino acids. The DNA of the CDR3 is TGTGCCAGCAGCTTGGCCCGCTTCGGGTCCTACGAGCAGTACTTC. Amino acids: CASSLARFGSYEQYF. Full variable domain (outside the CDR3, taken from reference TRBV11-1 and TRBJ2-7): EAEVAQSPRYKITEKSQAVAFWCDPISGHATLYWYRQILGQGPELLVQFQDESVVDDSQLPKDRFSAERLKGVDSTLKIQPAELGDSAMYLCASSLARFGSYEQYFGPGTRLTVT.

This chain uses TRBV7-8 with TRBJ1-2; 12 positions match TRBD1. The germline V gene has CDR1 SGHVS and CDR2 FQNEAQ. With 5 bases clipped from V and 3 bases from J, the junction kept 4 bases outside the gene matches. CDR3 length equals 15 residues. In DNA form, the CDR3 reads TGTGCCAGCAGCCCGGGGACAGGGGGCGACTATGGCTACACCTTC. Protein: CASSPGTGGDYGYTF.

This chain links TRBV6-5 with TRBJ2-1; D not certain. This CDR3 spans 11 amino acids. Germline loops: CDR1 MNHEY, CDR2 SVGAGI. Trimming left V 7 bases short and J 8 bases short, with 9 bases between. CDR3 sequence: CASMRRDEQFF. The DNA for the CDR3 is TGTGCCAGCATGAGGCGCGATGAGCAGTTCTTC.

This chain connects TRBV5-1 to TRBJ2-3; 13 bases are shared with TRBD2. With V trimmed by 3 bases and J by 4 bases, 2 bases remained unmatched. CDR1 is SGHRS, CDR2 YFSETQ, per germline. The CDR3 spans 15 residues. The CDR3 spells CASSWTSGSSDTQYF. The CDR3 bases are TGCGCCAGCAGCTGGACTAGCGGGAGCTCAGATACGCAGTATTTT.

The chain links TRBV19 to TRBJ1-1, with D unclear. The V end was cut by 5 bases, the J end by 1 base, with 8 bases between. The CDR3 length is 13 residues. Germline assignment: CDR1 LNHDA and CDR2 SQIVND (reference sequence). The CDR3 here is CASSVTQNTEAFF. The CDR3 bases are TGTGCCAGTAGTGTGACACAGAACACTGAAGCTTTCTTT.

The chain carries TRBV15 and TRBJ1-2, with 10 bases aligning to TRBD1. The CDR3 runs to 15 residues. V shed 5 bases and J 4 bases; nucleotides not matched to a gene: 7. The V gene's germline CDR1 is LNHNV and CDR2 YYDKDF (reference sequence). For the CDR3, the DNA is TGTGCCACCAGCGCGGGACAGGGGCTACTCTATGGCTACACCTTC. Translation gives CATSAGQGLLYGYTF.

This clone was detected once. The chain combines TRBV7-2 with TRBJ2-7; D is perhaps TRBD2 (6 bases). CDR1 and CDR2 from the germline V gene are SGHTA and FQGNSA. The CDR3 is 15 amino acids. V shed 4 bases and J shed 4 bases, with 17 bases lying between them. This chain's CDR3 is CASSSTGTYLYEQYF. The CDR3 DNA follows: TGTGCCAGCAGCTCAACCGGGACTTACTTGTACGAGCAGTACTTC.

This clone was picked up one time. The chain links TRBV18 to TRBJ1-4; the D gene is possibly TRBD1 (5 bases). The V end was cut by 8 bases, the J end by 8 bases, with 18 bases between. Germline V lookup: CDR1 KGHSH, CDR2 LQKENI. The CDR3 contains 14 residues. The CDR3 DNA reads TGTGCCAGCACGCCAGGGACTGTCGGGGAAAAACTGTTTTTT. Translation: CASTPGTVGEKLFF.